This is a list of T cell receptor beta chains from one sample in a study of STAT5B mutations in CD4+ large granular lymphocyte leukemia. Profiled with immunoSEQ multiplex PCR; TCRdb holds only in-frame clones, not every one. The table records about 38,000 clones, 70% to 80% of them present only once. Sequencing was performed on CD4+ T cells from blood buffy coats. The source is a human donor in good health. The CDR3 runs from the conserved cysteine through the conserved F or W. D genes are given only for firm matches. Clone size is stated in some rows and not others, as once, few, many or a class when expanded.

CDR3 length | J gene | V gene | D gene | clone size | CDR3 DNA | CDR3 protein
14 | TRBJ1-3 | TRBV4-1 | . | . | TGCGCCAGCAGCCAAGGGTTGCGTGGAAACACCATATATTTT | CASSQGLRGNTIYF
15 | TRBJ2-7 | TRBV19 | . | . | TGTGCCAGTAGTATGGTGGGCTTGAACTCCTACGAGCAGTACTTC | CASSMVGLNSYEQYF
14 | TRBJ2-2 | TRBV2 | . | . | TGTGCCAGCAGTGAACAGGGGGGTACCGGGGAGCTGTTTTTT | CASSEQGGTGELFF
16 | TRBJ2-3 | TRBV5-1 | TRBD2 | . | TGCGCCAGCAGCTTGGCGCCTAGCGGGGGCGTTGATACGCAGTATTTT | CASSLAPSGGVDTQYF
14 | TRBJ2-2 | TRBV19 | TRBD1 | . | TGTGCCAGTAGCGCGACAGGGGAGGTCGGGGAGCTGTTTTTT | CASSATGEVGELFF
16 | TRBJ2-3 | TRBV13 | . | . | TGTGCCAGCAGCTTATTCGTGTTCCCCTCCACAGATACGCAGTATTTT | CASSLFVFPSTDTQYF
15 | TRBJ2-1 | TRBV6-6 | . | once | TGTGCCAGCACCCGGGGGCTAGCGACAGTAAATGAGCAGTTCTTC | CASTRGLATVNEQFF
13 | TRBJ1-2 | TRBV29-1 | . | . | TGCAGCGTTGAAGTAGGGGGGTTCTATGGCTACACCTTC | CSVEVGGFYGYTF
14 | TRBJ2-7 | TRBV6-1 | . | . | TGTGCCAGCAGTGTTGAAGGGCCCTCCTACGAGCAGTACTTC | CASSVEGPSYEQYF
13 | TRBJ2-5 | TRBV7-3 | . | . | TGTGCCAGCAGCCCCGGGCCCGACGGGACCCAGTACTTC | CASSPGPDGTQYF
13 | TRBJ1-2 | TRBV4-2 | . | . | TGTGCCAGCAGCCAACGACAGGCGATGGAACTCACCTTC | CASSQRQAMELTF
15 | TRBJ2-3 | TRBV6-5 | . | . | TGTGCCAGCAGTTACTTTGGGGGAACCACAGATACGCAGTATTTT | CASSYFGGTTDTQYF
15 | TRBJ2-5 | TRBV18 | . | . | TGTGCCAGCTCACCACGGGCAGGGTCACAAGAGACCCAGTACTTC | CASSPRAGSQETQYF
18 | TRBJ2-7 | TRBV7-9 | . | few | TGTGCCAGCAGCTTATGGTCCGTCAGGGGACGACCTGATTACGAGCAGTACTTC | CASSLWSVRGRPDYEQYF